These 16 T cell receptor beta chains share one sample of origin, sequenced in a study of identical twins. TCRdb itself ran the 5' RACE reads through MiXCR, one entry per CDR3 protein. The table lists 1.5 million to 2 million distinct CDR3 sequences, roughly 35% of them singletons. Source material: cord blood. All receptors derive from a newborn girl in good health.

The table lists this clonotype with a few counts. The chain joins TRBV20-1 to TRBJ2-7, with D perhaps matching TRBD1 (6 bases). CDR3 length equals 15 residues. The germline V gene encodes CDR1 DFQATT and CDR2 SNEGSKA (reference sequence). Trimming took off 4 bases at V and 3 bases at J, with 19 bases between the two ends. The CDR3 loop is CSATYGTTPNYEQYF. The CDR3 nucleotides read TGCAGTGCTACTTATGGGACAACTCCCAACTACGAGCAGTACTTC.

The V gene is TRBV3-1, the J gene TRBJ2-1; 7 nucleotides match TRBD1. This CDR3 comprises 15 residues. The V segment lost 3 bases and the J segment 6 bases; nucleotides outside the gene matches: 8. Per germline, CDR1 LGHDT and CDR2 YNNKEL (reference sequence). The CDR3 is CASSHIAAGGNEQFF. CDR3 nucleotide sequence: TGTGCCAGCAGCCATATCGCCGCAGGGGGCAATGAGCAGTTCTTC.

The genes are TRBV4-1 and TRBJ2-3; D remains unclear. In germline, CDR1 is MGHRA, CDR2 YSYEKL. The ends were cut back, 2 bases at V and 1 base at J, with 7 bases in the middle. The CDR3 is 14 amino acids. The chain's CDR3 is CASSQTLGTDTQYF. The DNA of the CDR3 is TGCGCCAGCAGCCAAACACTTGGCACAGATACGCAGTATTTT.

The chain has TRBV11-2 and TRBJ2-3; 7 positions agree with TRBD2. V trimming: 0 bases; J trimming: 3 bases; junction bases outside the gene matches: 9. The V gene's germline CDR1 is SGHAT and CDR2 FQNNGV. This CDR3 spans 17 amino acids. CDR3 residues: CASSLDPQAGITDTQYF. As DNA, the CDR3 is TGTGCCAGCAGCTTAGACCCACAAGCGGGGATAACAGATACGCAGTATTTT.

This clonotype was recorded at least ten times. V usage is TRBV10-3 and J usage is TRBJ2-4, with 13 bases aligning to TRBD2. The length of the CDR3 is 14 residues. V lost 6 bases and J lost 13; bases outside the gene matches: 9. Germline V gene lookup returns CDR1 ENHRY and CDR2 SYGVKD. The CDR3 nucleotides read TGTGCCATCAGCCGAGGACTAGCGGGAGAAGGGCAGTACTTC. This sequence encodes CAISRGLAGEGQYF.

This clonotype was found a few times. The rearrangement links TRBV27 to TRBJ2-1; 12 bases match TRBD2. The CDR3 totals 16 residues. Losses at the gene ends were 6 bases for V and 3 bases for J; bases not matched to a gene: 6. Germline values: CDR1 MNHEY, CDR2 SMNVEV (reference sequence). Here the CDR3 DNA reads TGTGCCAGCAGACCTAGCGGGGGGGATCTCTACAATGAGCAGTTCTTC. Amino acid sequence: CASRPSGGDLYNEQFF.

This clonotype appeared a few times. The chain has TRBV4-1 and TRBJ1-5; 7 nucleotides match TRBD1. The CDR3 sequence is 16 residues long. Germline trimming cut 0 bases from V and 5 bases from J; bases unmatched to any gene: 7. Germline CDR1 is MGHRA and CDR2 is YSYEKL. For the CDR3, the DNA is TGCGCCAGCAGCCAAGATAAAGGGGACAGATATCAGCCCCAGCATTTT. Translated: CASSQDKGDRYQPQHF.

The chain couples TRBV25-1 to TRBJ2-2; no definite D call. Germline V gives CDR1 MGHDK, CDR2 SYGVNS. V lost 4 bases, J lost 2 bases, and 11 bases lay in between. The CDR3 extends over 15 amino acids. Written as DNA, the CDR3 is TGTGCCAGCAGTGGCCCGACACGCAACACCGGGGAGCTGTTTTTT. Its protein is CASSGPTRNTGELFF. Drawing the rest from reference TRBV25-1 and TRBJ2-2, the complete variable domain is EADIYQTPRYLVIGTGKKITLECSQTMGHDKMYWYQQDPGMELHLIHYSYGVNSTEKGDLSSESTVSRIRTEHFPLTLESARPSHTSQYLCASSGPTRNTGELFFGEGSRLTVL.

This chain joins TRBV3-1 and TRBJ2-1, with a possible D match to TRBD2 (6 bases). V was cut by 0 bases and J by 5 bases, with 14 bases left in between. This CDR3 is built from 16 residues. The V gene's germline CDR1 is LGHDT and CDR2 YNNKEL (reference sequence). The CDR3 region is CASSQDQGGGNNEQFF. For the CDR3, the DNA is TGTGCCAGCAGCCAAGATCAGGGCGGCGGGAACAATGAGCAGTTCTTC.

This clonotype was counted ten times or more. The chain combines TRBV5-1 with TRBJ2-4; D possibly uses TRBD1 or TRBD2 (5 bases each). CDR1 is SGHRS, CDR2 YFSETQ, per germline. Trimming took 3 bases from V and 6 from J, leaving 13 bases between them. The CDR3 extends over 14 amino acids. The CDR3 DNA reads TGCGCCAGCAGCTGGGACGGCCTCGGAAACATTCAGTACTTC. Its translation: CASSWDGLGNIQYF. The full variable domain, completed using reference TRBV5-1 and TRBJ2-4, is KAGVTQTPRYLIKTRGQQVTLSCSPISGHRSVSWYQQTPGQGLQFLFEYFSETQRNKGNFPGRFSGRQFSNSRSEMNVSTLELGDSALYLCASSWDGLGNIQYFGAGTRLSVL.

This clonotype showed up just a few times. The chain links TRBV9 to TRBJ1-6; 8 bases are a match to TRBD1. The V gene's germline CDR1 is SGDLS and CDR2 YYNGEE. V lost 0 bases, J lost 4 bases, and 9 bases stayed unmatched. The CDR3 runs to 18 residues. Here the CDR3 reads CASSVDPGQGVYNSPLHF. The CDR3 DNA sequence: TGTGCCAGCAGCGTAGACCCTGGACAGGGCGTATATAATTCACCCCTCCACTTT. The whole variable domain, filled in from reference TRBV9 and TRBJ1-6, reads DSGVTQTPKHLITATGQRVTLRCSPRSGDLSVYWYQQSLDQGLQFLIQYYNGEERAKGNILERFSAQQFPDLHSELNLSSLELGDSALYFCASSVDPGQGVYNSPLHFGNGTRLTVT.

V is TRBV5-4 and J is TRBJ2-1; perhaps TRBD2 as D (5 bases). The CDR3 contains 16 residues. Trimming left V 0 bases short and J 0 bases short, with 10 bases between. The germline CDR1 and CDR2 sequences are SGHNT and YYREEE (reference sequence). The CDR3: CASSLARRSSYNEQFF. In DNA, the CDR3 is TGTGCCAGCAGCTTGGCGAGGAGGAGCTCCTACAATGAGCAGTTCTTC.

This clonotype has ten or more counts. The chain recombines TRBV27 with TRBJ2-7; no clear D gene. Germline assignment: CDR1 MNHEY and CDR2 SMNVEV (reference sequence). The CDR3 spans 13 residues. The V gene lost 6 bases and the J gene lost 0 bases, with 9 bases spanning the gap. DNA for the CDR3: TGTGCCAGCAGCTTGACAAACTCCTACGAGCAGTACTTC. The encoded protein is CASSLTNSYEQYF.

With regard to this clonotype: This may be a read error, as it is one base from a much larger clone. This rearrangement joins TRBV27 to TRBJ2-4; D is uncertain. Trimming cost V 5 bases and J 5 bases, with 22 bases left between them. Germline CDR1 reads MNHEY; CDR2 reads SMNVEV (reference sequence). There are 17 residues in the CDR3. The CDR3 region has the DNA TGTGCCAGCAGTCCCTATGGACCGCCCCGGGCGGAAAACATTCAGTACTTC. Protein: CASSPYGPPRAENIQYF.

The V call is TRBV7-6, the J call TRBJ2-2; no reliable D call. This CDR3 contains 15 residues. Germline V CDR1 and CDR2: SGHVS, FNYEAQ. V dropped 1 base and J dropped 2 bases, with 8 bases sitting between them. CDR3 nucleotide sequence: TGTGCCAGCAGCTTAGAGCCACTCAACACCGGGGAGCTGTTTTTT. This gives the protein CASSLEPLNTGELFF.

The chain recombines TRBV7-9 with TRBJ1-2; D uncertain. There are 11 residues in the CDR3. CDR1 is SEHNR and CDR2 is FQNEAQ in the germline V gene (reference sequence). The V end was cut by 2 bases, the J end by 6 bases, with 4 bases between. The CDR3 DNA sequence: TGTGCCAGCAGCTTAAAGGATGGCTACACCTTC. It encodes CASSLKDGYTF.